A single sample gave rise to the 21 T cell receptor beta chains below, sequenced in a study of blood T cell repertoires in COVID-19. Here immunoSEQ multiplex PCR was the method, and the copy in TCRdb shows in-frame clones only, minus some. The sample lists some 210,000 clones, around 81% occurring once. The sequenced material came from PBMCs or T cells enriched from blood (not recorded which). The origin of the receptors is a woman aged 50 to 60 with acute COVID-19.

The V call is TRBV25-1, the J call TRBJ2-6; TRBD1 agrees at 7 bases. Trimming cost V 2 bases and J 2 bases; bases outside gene matches: 0. The CDR3 sequence is 15 residues long. Germline assignment: CDR1 MGHDK and CDR2 SYGVNS. In DNA, the CDR3 is TGTGCCAGCAGTGAACAGGGGGCTGGGGCCAACGTCCTGACTTTC. Amino acids: CASSEQGAGANVLTF. The variable domain in full, with the rest retrieved from reference TRBV25-1 and TRBJ2-6, is EADIYQTPRYLVIGTGKKITLECSQTMGHDKMYWYQQDPGMELHLIHYSYGVNSTEKGDLSSESTVSRIRTEHFPLTLESARPSHTSQYLCASSEQGAGANVLTFGAGSRLTVL.

The gene calls are TRBV6-2 or TRBV6-3 and TRBJ1-1, with D possibly matching TRBD1 (5 bases). Per the germline V gene, CDR1 is MNHEY and CDR2 is SVGEGT. This CDR3 contains 13 residues. V was shortened by 5 bases and J by 1 base, with 8 bases between the two germline ends. CDR3 amino acids: CASSLGGNTEAFF. Written as DNA, the CDR3 is TGTGCCAGCAGTCTCGGGGGGAACACTGAAGCTTTCTTT.

The chain is built from TRBV27 and TRBJ1-1, with D perhaps TRBD1 (5 bases). The V end was cut by 3 bases, the J end by 5 bases, with 13 bases between. CDR3 size: 14 residues. The germline V gene has CDR1 MNHEY and CDR2 SMNVEV (reference sequence). The CDR3 bases are TGTGCCAGCAGTTTCCTGCTGGGGGGGACTGAAGCTTTCTTT. Translation gives CASSFLLGGTEAFF.

The chain recombines TRBV6-1 with TRBJ1-5; D remains ambiguous. The V end lost 3 bases, the J end lost 7 bases, and 13 bases lay between the germline ends. CDR1 is MNHNS, CDR2 SASEGT, per germline. The CDR3 spans 14 residues. This chain's CDR3 is CASSEGRFVQPQHF. As DNA, the CDR3 is TGTGCCAGCAGTGAGGGGAGGTTTGTGCAGCCCCAGCATTTT.

The chain uses TRBV18 and TRBJ1-1; TRBD1 agrees at 8 bases. Germline V gene lookup returns CDR1 KGHSH and CDR2 LQKENI. Trimming removed 3 bases from V and 5 bases from J; junction bases left unmatched: 5. This CDR3 is 14 amino acids long. CDR3 in DNA: TGTGCCAGCTCACCCGGACAGGGAAGGACTGAAGCTTTCTTT. Translation: CASSPGQGRTEAFF. Combining the CDR3 with reference TRBV18 and TRBJ1-1 gives the whole variable domain NAGVMQNPRHLVRRRGQEARLRCSPMKGHSHVYWYRQLPEEGLKFMVYLQKENIIDESGMPKERFSAEFPKEGPSILRIQQVVRGDSAAYFCASSPGQGRTEAFFGQGTRLTVV.

This clone was found a few times. The chain couples TRBV5-5 to TRBJ1-3; tentative D call: TRBD1 (6 bases). Germline lookup yields CDR1 SGHKS and CDR2 YYEKEE (reference sequence). There are 15 residues in the CDR3. Trimming removed 5 bases at V and 4 bases at J, with 16 bases between. Here the CDR3 DNA reads TGTGCCAGCAGGAGTACAGGGAACCCCGGAAACACCATATATTTT. This codes for CASRSTGNPGNTIYF.

The V gene is TRBV10-3, the J gene TRBJ2-1; 10 nucleotides line up with TRBD1. V shed 0 bases and J 5 bases; nucleotides not matched to a gene: 7. Per the germline V gene, CDR1 is ENHRY and CDR2 is SYGVKD. This CDR3 has 17 amino acids. The DNA of the CDR3 is TGTGCCATCAGTGAGTCATCGGGACAGGGGACAGACAATGAGCAGTTCTTC. This sequence encodes CAISESSGQGTDNEQFF.

The rearrangement joins TRBV19 to TRBJ1-1; D may be TRBD1 (5 bases). The CDR3 is 14 residues long. Germline CDR1 reads LNHDA; CDR2 reads SQIVND (reference sequence). V lost 7 bases and J 1 base, leaving 13 bases between the germline ends. The CDR3 bases are TGTGCCAGTAAAAATGGACATGAGAACACTGAAGCTTTCTTT. Its protein product is CASKNGHENTEAFF.

This rearrangement joins TRBV6-5 to TRBJ2-2, with D tentatively TRBD1 (6 bases). V was clipped by 2 bases and J by 0 bases, with 10 bases between them. CDR1 and CDR2 from the germline V gene are MNHEY and SVGAGI. The CDR3 runs to 16 residues. The CDR3 DNA reads TGTGCCAGCAGTTACCGGGGACAAACGAACACCGGGGAGCTGTTTTTT. Translated: CASSYRGQTNTGELFF.

This chain uses TRBV29-1 with TRBJ1-1; a weak D match, TRBD1 (6 bases). Trimming left V 6 bases short and J 0 bases short, with 17 bases between. The CDR3 runs to 15 residues. CDR1 and CDR2 (germline): SQVTM, ANQGSEA. CDR3 region: CSVVVNRAMNTEAFF. CDR3 coding DNA: TGCAGCGTCGTCGTGAACAGGGCTATGAACACTGAAGCTTTCTTT.

The rearrangement uses TRBV29-1 and TRBJ2-2; perhaps TRBD2 as D (5 bases). CDR1 and CDR2 from the germline V gene are SQVTM and ANQGSEA. Trimming removed 4 bases at V and 0 bases at J, with 15 bases between. The CDR3 has 16 residues. Here the CDR3 DNA reads TGCAGCGTTGGGCGACACCGAGGGTCGAACACCGGGGAGCTGTTTTTT. It yields the protein CSVGRHRGSNTGELFF.

The rearrangement uses TRBV10-3 and TRBJ1-1; D gene uncertain. The CDR3 totals 15 residues. The V end lost 4 bases, the J end lost 0 bases, and 12 bases lay between the germline ends. Germline V lookup: CDR1 ENHRY, CDR2 SYGVKD. Written as DNA, the CDR3 is TGTGCCATCAGTGGGGAGATCCAGCTGAACACTGAAGCTTTCTTT. Its protein is CAISGEIQLNTEAFF.

The V gene is TRBV10-3, the J gene TRBJ2-7, with unresolved D. CDR1 and CDR2 from the germline V gene are ENHRY and SYGVKD. CDR3 length: 11 residues. Between the trimmed V and J ends, which lost 3 bases and 6 bases, there was a span of 6 bases. The CDR3 nucleotides are TGTGCCATCAGTGATGTCGGCGAGCAGTACTTC. This gives the protein CAISDVGEQYF.

J is TRBJ1-5 and V is TRBV9; TRBD1 aligns across 7 bases. This CDR3 comprises 14 residues. V lost 0 bases to trimming and J lost 6 bases; unmatched junction nucleotides: 3. Per the germline V gene, CDR1 is SGDLS and CDR2 is YYNGEE. The CDR3 DNA sequence: TGTGCCAGCAGCGTAGGACAGGGAGCTCAGCCCCAGCATTTT. It encodes CASSVGQGAQPQHF.

The chain joins TRBV10-3 to TRBJ2-1; the D gene is possibly TRBD2 (5 bases). Germline CDR1 ENHRY, CDR2 SYGVKD. The V end lost 0 bases, the J end lost 2 bases, and 8 bases lay between the germline ends. CDR3 length: 15 amino acids. The CDR3 loop is CAISESEEAYNEQFF. For the CDR3, the DNA is TGTGCCATCAGTGAGTCGGAGGAGGCCTACAATGAGCAGTTCTTC.

The genes are TRBV7-5 and TRBJ2-3; the D call in the table, TRBD2, was not verified against the DNA. TRBV7-5 constitutes a pseudogene. This CDR3 is built from 13 residues. The CDR3 loop reads CVRSPPLPGGQYF. The DNA of the CDR3 is TGTGTCAGAAGCCCACCCCTACCCGGGGGGCAGTATTTT.

This chain uses TRBV7-9 with TRBJ2-7, with TRBD2 identical over 9 bases. V shed 5 bases and J 5 bases; nucleotides not matched to a gene: 10. CDR3 size: 15 residues. Germline CDR1 is SEHNR and CDR2 is FQNEAQ (reference sequence). The CDR3 is CASSPTSGYLHEQYF. CDR3 sequence (DNA): TGTGCCAGCAGCCCGACTAGCGGATATCTCCACGAGCAGTACTTC.

This clone has more than one count but fewer than ten. The chain couples TRBV4-1 to TRBJ1-1, with D possibly TRBD1 on 6 matching bases. The CDR3 consists of 16 residues. V gave up 0 bases and J gave up 7 bases, with 18 bases separating them. Per the germline V gene, CDR1 is MGHRA and CDR2 is YSYEKL. The CDR3 sequence: CASSQEPGVQRDEAFF. CDR3 in DNA: TGCGCCAGCAGCCAAGAGCCAGGGGTCCAGAGGGATGAAGCTTTCTTT.

The V gene is TRBV7-9, the J gene TRBJ1-4; 10 bases agree with TRBD1. The length of the CDR3 is 15 residues. The V and J ends lost 5 bases and 8 bases, in that order; junction bases with no gene match: 8. The V gene's germline CDR1 is SEHNR and CDR2 FQNEAQ (reference sequence). CDR3 residues: CASSTRQGAIEKLFF. The CDR3 DNA reads as TGTGCCAGCAGCACAAGACAGGGGGCGATAGAAAAACTGTTTTTT.

The chain recombines TRBV5-4 with TRBJ2-2, with TRBD2 matching over 15 bases. Germline CDR1 reads SGHNT; CDR2 reads YYREEE (reference sequence). This CDR3 contains 19 residues. V lost 2 bases to trimming and J lost 3 bases; unmatched junction nucleotides: 8. CDR3 DNA: TGTGCCAGCAGCTTACCGGGACTAGCGGGGGGCCGGGACACCGGGGAGCTGTTTTTT. It codes for CASSLPGLAGGRDTGELFF.

The rearrangement uses TRBV2 and TRBJ2-6; weak D call: TRBD2 (6 bases). Trimming removed 3 bases at V and 2 bases at J, with 8 bases between. CDR1 and CDR2 (germline): SNHLY, FYNNEI. The CDR3 sequence is 15 residues long. CDR3 coding DNA: TGTGCCAGCAGTGATGGGACTGCTGGGGCCAACGTCCTGACTTTC. Translated: CASSDGTAGANVLTF. Together with reference TRBV2 and TRBJ2-6, the CDR3 gives the full variable domain: EPEVTQTPSHQVTQMGQEVILRCVPISNHLYFYWYRQILGQKVEFLVSFYNNEISEKSEIFDDQFSVERPDGSNFTLKIRSTKLEDSAMYFCASSDGTAGANVLTFGAGSRLTVL.